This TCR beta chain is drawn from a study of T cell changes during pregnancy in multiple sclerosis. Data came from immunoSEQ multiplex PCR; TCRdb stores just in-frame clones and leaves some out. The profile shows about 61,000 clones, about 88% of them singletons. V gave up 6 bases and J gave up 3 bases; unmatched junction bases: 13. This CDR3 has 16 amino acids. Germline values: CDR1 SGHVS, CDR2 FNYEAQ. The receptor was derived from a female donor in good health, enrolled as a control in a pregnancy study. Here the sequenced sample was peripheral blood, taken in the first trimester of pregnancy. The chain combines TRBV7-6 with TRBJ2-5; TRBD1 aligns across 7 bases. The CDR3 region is CASSREPSGGEETQYF. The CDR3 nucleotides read TGTGCCAGCAGTCGAGAACCTTCAGGGGGTGAAGAGACCCAGTACTTC.